The rows below give T cell receptor beta chains drawn from one sample of a study of T cell changes during pregnancy in multiple sclerosis. Produced via immunoSEQ multiplex PCR; TCRdb's table is partial and in-frame only. Of some 60,000 clones in the sample, roughly 95% were seen once. The specimen was CD4+ T cells from peripheral blood mononuclear cells, collected before pregnancy. The receptors were gathered from a female donor with multiple sclerosis, enrolled in a pregnancy study. Each CDR3 is given with its conserved first and last residue. Fields, in order: D gene, V gene, clone size, J gene, CDR3 protein, CDR3 DNA. A D gene is named only where the DNA matches it firmly. Not all rows give a size; the values are once, few, many and, for expanded clones, a class.

-	TRBV21-1	-	TRBJ2-1	CASSTPTDYNEQFF	TGTGCCAGCAGCACCCCGACAGACTACAATGAGCAGTTCTTC
TRBD2	TRBV7-9	-	TRBJ2-1	CASSPWTSGRASNNEQFF	TGTGCCAGCAGCCCCTGGACTAGCGGGAGGGCCTCAAACAATGAGCAGTTCTTC
-	TRBV27	-	TRBJ2-3	CASRGWTASTDTQYF	TGTGCCAGCAGGGGATGGACAGCTTCCACAGATACGCAGTATTTT
-	TRBV19	-	TRBJ1-3	CASSIRTLGNTIYF	TGTGCCAGTAGTATCAGGACTCTCGGAAACACCATATATTTT
TRBD1	TRBV19	-	TRBJ2-3	CASSRTGIRTDTQYF	TGTGCCAGTAGCAGGACAGGGATTCGTACAGATACGCAGTATTTT
-	TRBV20-1	-	TRBJ1-1	CSARDGAEAFF	TGCAGTGCTAGAGACGGTGCTGAAGCTTTCTTT
TRBD2	TRBV11-3	-	TRBJ2-2	CASSLGSGSVTGELFF	TGTGCCAGCAGCTTAGGTAGCGGGAGCGTCACCGGGGAGCTGTTTTTT
TRBD1	TRBV28	-	TRBJ2-5	CASSSYQTGGGVIKTQYF	TGTGCCAGCAGTTCCTACCAGACAGGGGGAGGTGTCATAAAGACCCAGTACTTC
-	TRBV28	-	TRBJ2-7	CASSSHTPGYEQYF	TGTGCCAGCAGTTCTCATACGCCGGGTTACGAGCAGTACTTC
TRBD1	TRBV7-2	-	TRBJ2-3	CATTGQVTDTQYF	TGTGCCACGACAGGGCAGGTCACAGATACGCAGTATTTT
-	TRBV18	-	TRBJ1-1	CASSPRDILWTEAFF	TGTGCCAGCTCACCCCGGGACATCCTTTGGACTGAAGCTTTCTTT
TRBD1	TRBV7-6	-	TRBJ1-4	CASSLEGQGKVGTNEKLFF	TGTGCCAGCAGCTTGGAAGGACAGGGGAAGGTGGGAACTAATGAAAAACTGTTTTTT
TRBD2	TRBV4-2	-	TRBJ2-3	CASSQDLAGGPGDTQYF	TGTGCCAGCAGCCAAGATCTGGCGGGAGGGCCGGGAGATACGCAGTATTTT
-	TRBV6-6	-	TRBJ2-3	CASSFPGKNTDTQYF	TGTGCCAGCAGTTTCCCGGGGAAAAACACAGATACGCAGTATTTT
TRBD2	TRBV5-1	-	TRBJ2-3	CASSLTSGSTDTQYF	TGCGCCAGCAGCTTGACTAGCGGAAGCACAGATACGCAGTATTTT
-	TRBV28	-	TRBJ2-7	CASSGHLNWEQYF	TGTGCCAGCTCGGGACACCTGAATTGGGAGCAGTACTTC
TRBD2	TRBV5-4	-	TRBJ2-7	CASSGGGEQYF	TGTGCCAGCAGCGGGGGGGGCGAGCAGTACTTC
-	TRBV7-3	-	TRBJ2-4	CASSPGRAGDIQYF	TGTGCCAGCAGCCCCGGCCGAGCCGGGGACATTCAGTACTTC
-	TRBV6-5	-	TRBJ2-1	CASSYGGNNEQFF	TGTGCCAGCAGTTACGGGGGGAACAATGAGCAGTTCTTC
TRBD1	TRBV5-1	-	TRBJ2-7	CASRRPGQSYEQYF	TGCGCCAGCAGGAGACCGGGACAGTCCTACGAGCAGTACTTC
-	TRBV29-1	-	TRBJ2-5	CSVGRRLETQYF	TGCAGCGTTGGTCGCAGATTAGAGACCCAGTACTTC
-	TRBV4-3	-	TRBJ1-2	CASSPGGVNYGYTF	TGCGCCAGCAGCCCCGGGGGGGTCAACTATGGCTACACCTTC
TRBD2	TRBV4-1	-	TRBJ2-5	CASSQQGLGQETQYF	TGCGCCAGCAGCCAACAGGGACTAGGACAAGAGACCCAGTACTTC
-	TRBV7-2	-	TRBJ2-5	CASSLGSGMNEETQYF	TGTGCCAGCAGCTTAGGGTCAGGGATGAATGAAGAGACCCAGTACTTC
-	TRBV11-3	-	TRBJ2-1	CASSLDVWQRQKGEQFF	TGTGCCAGCAGCTTAGATGTTTGGCAGCGGCAGAAGGGTGAGCAGTTCTTC
TRBD2	TRBV13	-	TRBJ2-7	CASSRQGRGTSGTPSYEQYF	TGTGCCAGCAGCCGACAGGGGCGTGGGACTAGCGGGACGCCCTCCTACGAGCAGTACTTC
TRBD1	TRBV30	-	TRBJ1-5	CAWGQGGNQPQHF	TGTGCCTGGGGACAGGGCGGTAATCAGCCCCAGCATTTT
TRBD1	TRBV7-8	-	TRBJ2-7	CASSLIGQVSYEQYF	TGTGCCAGCAGCTTAATCGGACAGGTCTCCTACGAGCAGTACTTC
TRBD1	TRBV19	-	TRBJ2-3	CASSTRQGWVDTQYF	TGTGCCAGTAGTACCCGACAGGGGTGGGTAGATACGCAGTATTTT
-	TRBV5-1	-	TRBJ1-1	CASSLGGWAEAFF	TGCGCCAGCAGCTTGGGAGGGTGGGCTGAAGCTTTCTTT
-	TRBV6-1	-	TRBJ1-5	CASSEGPFNQPQHF	TGTGCCAGCAGTGAGGGCCCGTTCAATCAGCCCCAGCATTTT
-	TRBV7-2	once	TRBJ1-4	CASSLGPGGPNNEKLFF	TGTGCCAGCAGCTTAGGACCGGGGGGGCCGAATAATGAAAAACTGTTTTTT
TRBD1	TRBV29-1	-	TRBJ2-7	CSVSGGQGLYEQYF	TGCAGCGTTTCTGGCGGACAGGGGTTGTACGAGCAGTACTTC
TRBD1	TRBV19	once	TRBJ1-1	CASSDLGGFRNTEAFF	TGTGCCAGTAGCGACCTAGGGGGCTTCCGGAACACTGAAGCTTTCTTT
-	TRBV10-3	-	TRBJ1-2	CAISGGSYGYTF	TGTGCCATCAGTGGAGGGTCCTATGGCTACACCTTC
TRBD1	TRBV4-3	-	TRBJ1-2	CASSRDRNYGYTF	TGCGCCAGCAGCCGGGACAGGAACTATGGCTACACCTTC
TRBD2	TRBV7-3	-	TRBJ2-7	CASSLTSASGTYEQYF	TGTGCCAGCAGCTTAACGTCGGCTAGCGGGACGTACGAGCAGTACTTC
TRBD1	TRBV27	-	TRBJ1-1	CASSRDRGPNTEAFF	TGTGCCAGCAGCCGGGACAGGGGGCCAAACACTGAAGCTTTCTTT
-	TRBV23-1	once	TRBJ2-7	CASSQSLWAGGNEQYF	TGCGCCAGCAGTCAATCCCTATGGGCAGGGGGGAACGAGCAGTACTTC
-	TRBV4-3	-	TRBJ1-3	CASSQAPPSRVSSGNTIYF	TGCGCCAGCAGCCAAGCCCCACCTTCCAGGGTGAGCTCTGGAAACACCATATATTTT
TRBD2	TRBV18	-	TRBJ2-2	CASSPGRLAGPWELFF	TGTGCCAGCTCACCCGGAAGACTAGCGGGACCCTGGGAGCTGTTTTTT
TRBD1	TRBV28	-	TRBJ1-2	CASRYTGGDGYTF	TGTGCCAGCAGATATACAGGGGGTGATGGCTACACCTTC
TRBD1	TRBV28	-	TRBJ2-1	CASRRRGQDNNEQFF	TGTGCCAGCAGACGTCGGGGACAGGACAACAATGAGCAGTTCTTC
TRBD1	TRBV19	-	TRBJ1-1	CASSIVQGTEAFF	TGTGCCAGTAGTATTGTACAGGGGACTGAAGCTTTCTTT
TRBD2	TRBV5-1	-	TRBJ2-1	CASSQGTGTSGAEQFF	TGCGCCAGTAGCCAAGGAACCGGGACTAGCGGGGCTGAGCAGTTCTTC
-	TRBV21-1	-	TRBJ2-1	CASRTWEDDNEQFF	TGTGCCAGCAGAACGTGGGAGGACGACAATGAGCAGTTCTTC
TRBD2	TRBV5-4	-	TRBJ2-7	CASSLGGRAGLSSYEQYF	TGTGCCAGCAGCTTGGGCGGGAGAGCAGGATTGAGCTCCTACGAGCAGTACTTC
TRBD2	TRBV27	-	TRBJ2-1	CASSPGTRAAEQFF	TGTGCCAGCAGTCCCGGGACTAGGGCGGCTGAGCAGTTCTTC